Listed below are T cell receptor beta chains from one sample, sequenced in a study of blood T cell repertoires in COVID-19. TCRdb's copy holds only in-frame clones and misses some; the assay was immunoSEQ multiplex PCR. The table shows about 97,000 clones, with around 86% occurring only once. The sequencing input was peripheral blood. The source of these receptors is a man aged 45-60 years with active or convalescent COVID-19. Each CDR3 is given with its conserved first and last residue. A D gene is named only where the DNA matches it firmly. Size tells how often a clone was seen (once, few, many) or the class of an expanded clone, and some rows leave it out.

CDR3nt: TGTGCCATCAGGGCGACGACAGGGAAGGGGTCACCCCTCCACTTT
CDR3aa: CAIRATTGKGSPLHF
d_gene: TRBD1
j_gene: TRBJ1-6
v_gene: TRBV10-3
abundance: .

CDR3nt: TGTGCCAGCAGTCCCATACAGGGAGCGGACACTGAAGCTTTCTTT
CDR3aa: CASSPIQGADTEAFF
d_gene: .
j_gene: TRBJ1-1
v_gene: TRBV28
abundance: .

CDR3nt: TGTGCCACCAGTGACAATTGCCGGGGGGGGGCAACTAATGAAAAACTGTTTTTT
CDR3aa: CATSDNCRGGATNEKLFF
d_gene: .
j_gene: TRBJ1-4
v_gene: TRBV24-1
abundance: .

CDR3nt: TGTGCCAGCAGTGAAGGTCCGAATGAAAAACTGTTTTTT
CDR3aa: CASSEGPNEKLFF
d_gene: .
j_gene: TRBJ1-4
v_gene: TRBV2
abundance: once

CDR3nt: TGTGCCAGCAGCCTCCCCTTAAGCCAAGAGCAGTTCTTC
CDR3aa: CASSLPLSQEQFF
d_gene: .
j_gene: TRBJ2-1
v_gene: TRBV3-1/TRBV3-2
abundance: .

CDR3nt: TGTGCCAGCAGTTACTCGACTTTGAGCTACACCTTC
CDR3aa: CASSYSTLSYTF
d_gene: .
j_gene: TRBJ1-2
v_gene: TRBV6-6
abundance: .

CDR3nt: TGTGCCAGTAGTCTACAGGGATATGAGCAGTTCTTC
CDR3aa: CASSLQGYEQFF
d_gene: .
j_gene: TRBJ2-1
v_gene: TRBV19
abundance: .

CDR3nt: TGTGCCACCAGTGATTCCAGAAATGGCTACACCTTC
CDR3aa: CATSDSRNGYTF
d_gene: .
j_gene: TRBJ1-2
v_gene: TRBV24-1
abundance: few

CDR3nt: TGCGCCAGCACCCTTGGCCGGGGGGATGTCACCGGGGAGCTGTTTTTT
CDR3aa: CASTLGRGDVTGELFF
d_gene: TRBD2
j_gene: TRBJ2-2
v_gene: TRBV5-1
abundance: .

CDR3nt: TGTGCCAGTAGTATTGATGATCCGGGGGAAAAACTGTTTTTT
CDR3aa: CASSIDDPGEKLFF
d_gene: .
j_gene: TRBJ1-4
v_gene: TRBV19
abundance: .

CDR3nt: TGTGCCAGCAGCTTAGGCGGGTCGAGGTGGGAAGGCTACACCTTC
CDR3aa: CASSLGGSRWEGYTF
d_gene: .
j_gene: TRBJ1-2
v_gene: TRBV11-2
abundance: once

CDR3nt: TGTGCCAGCAGCCTCCTTGGTGGCGGGGGTTATGGCTACACCTTC
CDR3aa: CASSLLGGGGYGYTF
d_gene: .
j_gene: TRBJ1-2
v_gene: TRBV6-5
abundance: .

CDR3nt: TGTGCCAGCCGCACCCCCGGTACAGATACGCAGTATTTT
CDR3aa: CASRTPGTDTQYF
d_gene: .
j_gene: TRBJ2-3
v_gene: TRBV6-5
abundance: .

CDR3nt: TGTGCCAGCACCGGACGCAGGGGTGAGCAGTTCTTC
CDR3aa: CASTGRRGEQFF
d_gene: .
j_gene: TRBJ2-1
v_gene: TRBV2
abundance: .

CDR3nt: TGTGCCAGCAAGGAGGGACTAACTGAAGCTTTCTTT
CDR3aa: CASKEGLTEAFF
d_gene: .
j_gene: TRBJ1-1
v_gene: TRBV2
abundance: .

CDR3nt: TGTGCCAGTATTGGCTCTCGCTCTGGAAACACCATATATTTT
CDR3aa: CASIGSRSGNTIYF
d_gene: .
j_gene: TRBJ1-3
v_gene: TRBV19
abundance: .

CDR3nt: TGTGCCAGCAGTTGGGGGGGGGTAAACAATCAGCCCCAGCATTTT
CDR3aa: CASSWGGVNNQPQHF
d_gene: .
j_gene: TRBJ1-5
v_gene: TRBV28
abundance: .

CDR3nt: TGCGCCAGCAGCTTGGGACAAGAAGTAGTAGGCTACACCTTC
CDR3aa: CASSLGQEVVGYTF
d_gene: .
j_gene: TRBJ1-2
v_gene: TRBV5-1
abundance: few

CDR3nt: TGCGCCAGCAGTGTACGGGGTGAGCAGTTCTTC
CDR3aa: CASSVRGEQFF
d_gene: .
j_gene: TRBJ2-1
v_gene: TRBV10-1
abundance: .

CDR3nt: TGTGCCAGCAGCGCGGACACCAACAATGAGCAGTTCTTC
CDR3aa: CASSADTNNEQFF
d_gene: .
j_gene: TRBJ2-1
v_gene: TRBV7-6
abundance: medium-sized

CDR3nt: TGTGCCAGCAGCCAAAGGACACTTCCCTACGAGCAGTACTTC
CDR3aa: CASSQRTLPYEQYF
d_gene: .
j_gene: TRBJ2-7
v_gene: TRBV14
abundance: .

CDR3nt: TGTGCCAGCAGCACCTCCCGACAGGGGAGATCTGAAGCTTTCTTT
CDR3aa: CASSTSRQGRSEAFF
d_gene: TRBD1
j_gene: TRBJ1-1
v_gene: TRBV13
abundance: .

CDR3nt: TGTGCCAGTAGTGGGGCGCTCTCTGGAAACACCATATATTTT
CDR3aa: CASSGALSGNTIYF
d_gene: .
j_gene: TRBJ1-3
v_gene: TRBV19
abundance: .

CDR3nt: TGCAAGGGGATATCCTACAATGAGCAGTTCTTC
CDR3aa: CKGISYNEQFF
d_gene: .
j_gene: TRBJ2-1
v_gene: TRBV20-1
abundance: .

CDR3nt: TGTGCCAGTACGAAAGGGGTCACTGAAGCTTTCTTT
CDR3aa: CASTKGVTEAFF
d_gene: .
j_gene: TRBJ1-1
v_gene: TRBV19
abundance: once

CDR3nt: TGTGCCAGCAGGGGTGGAGGTGGTACAACTAATGAAAAACTGTTTTTT
CDR3aa: CASRGGGGTTNEKLFF
d_gene: .
j_gene: TRBJ1-4
v_gene: TRBV28
abundance: .

CDR3nt: TGCGCCAGCAGCTCAACAGGGGTGGCTAATGAAAAACTGTTTTTT
CDR3aa: CASSSTGVANEKLFF
d_gene: TRBD1
j_gene: TRBJ1-4
v_gene: TRBV5-1
abundance: once

CDR3nt: TGTGCCATCAGGGATGACAGGGGGTTACCCTACAATGAGCAGTTCTTC
CDR3aa: CAIRDDRGLPYNEQFF
d_gene: TRBD1
j_gene: TRBJ2-1
v_gene: TRBV10-3
abundance: .

CDR3nt: TGTGCCAGCAGCCCGGGACAGGGAGATGGCTACACCTTC
CDR3aa: CASSPGQGDGYTF
d_gene: TRBD1
j_gene: TRBJ1-2
v_gene: TRBV7-9
abundance: .

CDR3nt: TGCGCCAGCAGCTTGAAGGCGCGATCCACAGGGGGCACCTACAATGAGCAGTTCTTC
CDR3aa: CASSLKARSTGGTYNEQFF
d_gene: TRBD1
j_gene: TRBJ2-1
v_gene: TRBV5-1
abundance: .

CDR3nt: TGTGCCAGCAGCTTCGACAGGGGGCGCGACTATGGCTACACCTTC
CDR3aa: CASSFDRGRDYGYTF
d_gene: TRBD1
j_gene: TRBJ1-2
v_gene: TRBV5-4
abundance: .

CDR3nt: TGTGCCAGCACCGGACTAGCGGGGGGGAACATTCAGTACTTC
CDR3aa: CASTGLAGGNIQYF
d_gene: TRBD2
j_gene: TRBJ2-4
v_gene: TRBV6-5
abundance: few

CDR3nt: TGTGCCAGCAGCAACACCGATAATTCACCCCTCCACTTT
CDR3aa: CASSNTDNSPLHF
d_gene: .
j_gene: TRBJ1-6
v_gene: TRBV6-4
abundance: .

CDR3nt: TGTGCCTGGGGGGAGGGACAGATTAGCAATCAGCCCCAGCATTTT
CDR3aa: CAWGEGQISNQPQHF
d_gene: TRBD1
j_gene: TRBJ1-5
v_gene: TRBV30
abundance: .

CDR3nt: TGTGCCAGTACCCCGGGACAGGGGAGGAGGGAAGACTTTGGTGCCAACGTCCTGACTTTC
CDR3aa: CASTPGQGRREDFGANVLTF
d_gene: TRBD1
j_gene: TRBJ2-6
v_gene: TRBV19
abundance: .

CDR3nt: TGTGCCAGCAGCTCCCAGGGGCCGACTAACTATGGCTACACCTTC
CDR3aa: CASSSQGPTNYGYTF
d_gene: .
j_gene: TRBJ1-2
v_gene: TRBV5-4
abundance: .

CDR3nt: TGTGCCAGCAGACCGGGGGGGCCTAACACTGAAGCTTTCTTT
CDR3aa: CASRPGGPNTEAFF
d_gene: .
j_gene: TRBJ1-1
v_gene: TRBV5-6
abundance: .

CDR3nt: TGTGCCAGCAGGGGCACAGGTGTCACAGATACGCAGTATTTT
CDR3aa: CASRGTGVTDTQYF
d_gene: .
j_gene: TRBJ2-3
v_gene: TRBV2
abundance: .

CDR3nt: TGTGCCTGGAGTCGGGCAGGGGTCAACGAGCAGTACTTC
CDR3aa: CAWSRAGVNEQYF
d_gene: .
j_gene: TRBJ2-7
v_gene: TRBV30
abundance: .

CDR3nt: TGTGCCAGCAGTGACTCAAACGGGGGGGCGGATACGCAGTATTTT
CDR3aa: CASSDSNGGADTQYF
d_gene: TRBD2
j_gene: TRBJ2-3
v_gene: TRBV6-4
abundance: .

CDR3nt: TGCGCCAGCAGCCAAGACCGGACAAGGGTGGGTGAAAAACTGTTTTTT
CDR3aa: CASSQDRTRVGEKLFF
d_gene: .
j_gene: TRBJ1-4
v_gene: TRBV4-3
abundance: .

CDR3nt: TGCGCCAGCAGCTTGACGGGACAGGGGGCTCGCACTGAAGCTTTCTTT
CDR3aa: CASSLTGQGARTEAFF
d_gene: TRBD1
j_gene: TRBJ1-1
v_gene: TRBV5-1
abundance: .

CDR3nt: TGTGCCAGCATTTCCGGGACAGGGGGCACAGATACGCAGTATTTT
CDR3aa: CASISGTGGTDTQYF
d_gene: TRBD1
j_gene: TRBJ2-3
v_gene: TRBV6-5
abundance: .

CDR3nt: TGTGCCAGCAGGGCCCTAGCGGGGGTCGGCAATGAGCAGTTCTTC
CDR3aa: CASRALAGVGNEQFF
d_gene: TRBD2
j_gene: TRBJ2-1
v_gene: TRBV2
abundance: .

CDR3nt: TGTGCCAGCTCACCGGTCGGGACAGGGTATCAGCCCCAGCATTTT
CDR3aa: CASSPVGTGYQPQHF
d_gene: TRBD1
j_gene: TRBJ1-5
v_gene: TRBV18
abundance: .

CDR3nt: TGTGCCAGCAGCCTGAGCCTGAATTCACCCCTCCACTTT
CDR3aa: CASSLSLNSPLHF
d_gene: .
j_gene: TRBJ1-6
v_gene: TRBV11-2
abundance: few

CDR3nt: TGCGCCAGCAGCTTGGCCCCGGGACAGGGTTCGCACACCGGGGAGCTGTTTTTT
CDR3aa: CASSLAPGQGSHTGELFF
d_gene: TRBD1
j_gene: TRBJ2-2
v_gene: TRBV5-1
abundance: once

CDR3nt: TGCGCCAGCAGCCTCCAGCGGGGGCTCACAGATACGCAGTATTTT
CDR3aa: CASSLQRGLTDTQYF
d_gene: TRBD2
j_gene: TRBJ2-3
v_gene: TRBV5-1
abundance: .

CDR3nt: TGCGCCAGCAGCTTGGGACACCAGAACACTGAAGCTTTCTTT
CDR3aa: CASSLGHQNTEAFF
d_gene: .
j_gene: TRBJ1-1
v_gene: TRBV5-1
abundance: .

CDR3nt: TGTGCCAGCAGATACCGGACAGAGAACACTGAAGCTTTCTTT
CDR3aa: CASRYRTENTEAFF
d_gene: .
j_gene: TRBJ1-1
v_gene: TRBV27
abundance: .